This T cell receptor beta chain originates from a study of OX40 agonist ivuxolimab in advanced cancers. Study-level background: Eligibility rules accepted prior anti-PD-1, anti-PD-L1 or anti-CTLA-4 therapy, and around 38% had some.

Sequencing used immunoSEQ multiplex PCR; TCRdb keeps in-frame clones, though not all of them. The sample holds approximately 90,000 clones, roughly 90% seen once. The CDR3 is 13 amino acids. Trimming removed 4 bases from V and 8 bases from J; junction bases left unmatched: 7. CDR1 is LNHDA, CDR2 SQIVND, per germline (reference sequence). The gene calls are TRBV19 and TRBJ1-2; 7 bases are a match to TRBD1. The source was CD4+ or CD8+ T cells sorted from blood, collected in a trial of the OX40 agonist ivuxolimab. This clonotype was obtained from an adult with an advanced solid tumor such as melanoma, head and neck, liver or kidney cancer. The CDR3 is CASSTNRQGGYTF. CDR3 nucleotides: TGTGCCAGTAGTACCAATAGACAGGGCGGCTACACCTTC.